This TCR beta chain was observed in a study of brain T cells in children with intractable seizures. The CDR3 length is 13 residues. The germline V and J ends were trimmed by 5 bases and 9 bases, with 14 bases remaining between them. Sequencing was performed with immunoSEQ multiplex PCR; in TCRdb, only in-frame clones are kept and a portion is missing. This sample has approximately 41,000 clones; about 93% occur once, and the top ten carry about 6%. This TCR derives from a girl aged 2 to 10 with tuberous sclerosis and intractable seizures. This rearrangement joins TRBV12-3 or TRBV12-4 to TRBJ2-1; tentative D call: TRBD1 (6 bases). This material consisted of peripheral blood, taken at surgery. CDR3 in amino acids: CASSRGGKSEQFF. CDR3 sequence (DNA): TGTGCCAGCAGTCGTGGGGGCAAGAGTGAGCAGTTCTTC.